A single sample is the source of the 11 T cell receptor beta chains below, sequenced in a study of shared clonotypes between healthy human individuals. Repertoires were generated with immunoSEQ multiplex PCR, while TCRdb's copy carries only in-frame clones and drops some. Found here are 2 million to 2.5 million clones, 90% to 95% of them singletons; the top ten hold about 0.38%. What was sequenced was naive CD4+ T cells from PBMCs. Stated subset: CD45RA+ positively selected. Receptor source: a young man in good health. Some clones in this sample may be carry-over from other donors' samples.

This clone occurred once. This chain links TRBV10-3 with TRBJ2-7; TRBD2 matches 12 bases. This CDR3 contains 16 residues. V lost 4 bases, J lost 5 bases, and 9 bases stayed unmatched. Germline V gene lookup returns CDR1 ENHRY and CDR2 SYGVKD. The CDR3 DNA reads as TGTGCCATCAGTGGACTACTAGCGGGAGGATTTGACGAGCAGTACTTC. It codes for CAISGLLAGGFDEQYF.

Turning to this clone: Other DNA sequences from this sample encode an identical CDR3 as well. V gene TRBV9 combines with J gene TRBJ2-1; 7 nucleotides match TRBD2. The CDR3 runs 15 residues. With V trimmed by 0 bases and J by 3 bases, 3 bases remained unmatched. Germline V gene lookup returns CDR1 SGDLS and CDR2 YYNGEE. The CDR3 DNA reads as TGTGCCAGCAGCGTAGTGGGCGGGAGCTACAATGAGCAGTTCTTC. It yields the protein CASSVVGGSYNEQFF.

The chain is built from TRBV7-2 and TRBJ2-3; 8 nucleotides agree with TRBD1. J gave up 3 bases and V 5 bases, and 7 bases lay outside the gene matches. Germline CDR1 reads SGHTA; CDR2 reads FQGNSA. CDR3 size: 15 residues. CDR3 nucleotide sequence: TGTGCCAGCAGCAGATCAGGGGGCAGGACAGATACGCAGTATTTT. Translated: CASSRSGGRTDTQYF.

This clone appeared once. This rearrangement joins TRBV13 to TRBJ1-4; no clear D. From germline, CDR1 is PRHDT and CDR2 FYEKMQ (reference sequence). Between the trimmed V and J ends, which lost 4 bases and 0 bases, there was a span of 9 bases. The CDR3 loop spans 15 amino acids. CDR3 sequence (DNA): TGTGCCAGCAGCTACGGGTCAGCAACTAATGAAAAACTGTTTTTT. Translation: CASSYGSATNEKLFF.

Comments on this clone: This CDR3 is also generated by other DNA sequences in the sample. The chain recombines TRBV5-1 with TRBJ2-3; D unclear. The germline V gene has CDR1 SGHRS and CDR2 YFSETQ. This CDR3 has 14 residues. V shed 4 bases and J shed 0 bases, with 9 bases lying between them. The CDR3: CASSLPLSTDTQYF. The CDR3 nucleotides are TGCGCCAGCAGCCTACCGCTGAGCACAGATACGCAGTATTTT.

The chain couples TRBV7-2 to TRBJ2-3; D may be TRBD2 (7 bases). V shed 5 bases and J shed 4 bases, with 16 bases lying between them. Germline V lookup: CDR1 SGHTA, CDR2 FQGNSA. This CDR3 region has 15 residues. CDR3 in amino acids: CASSPLGGVADTQYF. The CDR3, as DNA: TGTGCCAGCAGCCCCCTAGGGGGGGTTGCAGATACGCAGTATTTT.

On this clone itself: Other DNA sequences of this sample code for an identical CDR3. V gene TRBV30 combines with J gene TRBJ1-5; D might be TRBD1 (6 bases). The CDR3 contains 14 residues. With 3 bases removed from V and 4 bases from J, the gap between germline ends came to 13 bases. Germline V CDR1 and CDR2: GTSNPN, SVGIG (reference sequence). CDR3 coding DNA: TGTGCCTGGAGCCCAGTAGGGGGAAATCAGCCCCAGCATTTT. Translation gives CAWSPVGGNQPQHF.

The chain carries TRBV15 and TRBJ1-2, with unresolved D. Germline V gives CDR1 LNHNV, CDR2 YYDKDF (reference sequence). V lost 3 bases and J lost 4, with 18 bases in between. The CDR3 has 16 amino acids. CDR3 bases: TGTGCCACCAGCAGGGGAGGAGCGGTTCGGGGCTATGGCTACACCTTC. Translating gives CATSRGGAVRGYGYTF.

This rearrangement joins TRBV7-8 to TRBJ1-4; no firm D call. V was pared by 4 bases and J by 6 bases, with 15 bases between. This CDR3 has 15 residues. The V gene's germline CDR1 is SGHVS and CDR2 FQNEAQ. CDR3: CASSSRRGGDEKLFF. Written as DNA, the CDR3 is TGTGCCAGCAGCTCCCGACGGGGAGGCGATGAAAAACTGTTTTTT. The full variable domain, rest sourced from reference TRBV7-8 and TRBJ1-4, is GAGVSQSPRYKVAKRGQDVALRCDPISGHVSLFWYQQALGQGPEFLTYFQNEAQLDKSGLPSDRFFAERPEGSVSTLKIQRTQQEDSAVYLCASSSRRGGDEKLFFGSGTQLSVL.

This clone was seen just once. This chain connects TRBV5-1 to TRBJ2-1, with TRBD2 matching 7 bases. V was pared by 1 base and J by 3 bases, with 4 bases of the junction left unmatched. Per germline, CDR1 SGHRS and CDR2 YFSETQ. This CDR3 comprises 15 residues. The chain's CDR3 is CASSLQGTNYNEQFF. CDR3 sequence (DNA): TGCGCCAGCAGCTTGCAAGGGACTAACTACAATGAGCAGTTCTTC.

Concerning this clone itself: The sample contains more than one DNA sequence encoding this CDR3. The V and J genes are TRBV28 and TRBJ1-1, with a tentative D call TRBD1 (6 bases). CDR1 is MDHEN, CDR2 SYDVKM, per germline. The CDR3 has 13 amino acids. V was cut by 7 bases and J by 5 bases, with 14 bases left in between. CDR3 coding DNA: TGTGCCAGCATCAGAGGGGGGGGTACTGAAGCTTTCTTT. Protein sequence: CASIRGGGTEAFF.